The rows below give T cell receptor beta chains drawn from one sample of a study. One entry per CDR3 protein, called by TCRdb with MiXCR from the RT-PCR reads. The data hold about 680,000 distinct CDR3 sequences, with about 14% observed a single time. The sample comprised memory CD4+ T cells from blood. These receptors were taken from a female donor in good health, serving as a healthy control. CDR3s include the opening cysteine and the closing phenylalanine or tryptophan. D genes are given only for firm matches. Clone size is given for some rows only: seen once, a few or many times, or a class if the clone is expanded.

clone_size,j_call,d_call,v_call,cdr3_aa,cdr3_nt
NA,TRBJ1-1,NA,TRBV7-2,CASSRLPQQGGLSAEAFF,TGTGCCAGCAGCCGTCTTCCCCAACAGGGAGGCCTTTCGGCTGAAGCTTTCTTT
few,TRBJ2-6,NA,TRBV28,CASSFIGGTGANVLTF,TGTGCCAGCAGTTTCATCGGCGGGACTGGGGCCAACGTCCTGACTTTC
many,TRBJ1-3,NA,TRBV6-5,CASRTTASSGNTIYF,TGTGCCAGCAGAACCACTGCGAGCTCTGGAAACACCATATATTTT
NA,TRBJ1-1,NA,TRBV6-5,CASSPPGRNTEAFF,TGTGCCAGCAGTCCCCCCGGGAGGAACACTGAAGCTTTCTTT
NA,TRBJ2-7,TRBD1,TRBV15,CATSPDTGTGFYEQYF,TGTGCCACCAGCCCCGACACCGGGACAGGGTTTTACGAGCAGTACTTC
few,TRBJ2-2,NA,TRBV29-1,CSVGGTVSNTGELFF,TGCAGCGTTGGCGGGACAGTCTCGAACACCGGGGAGCTGTTTTTT
NA,TRBJ2-2,NA,TRBV3-1,CASSHTSAGELFF,TGTGCCAGCAGCCATACTAGTGCCGGGGAGCTGTTTTTT
many,TRBJ2-5,NA,TRBV6-5,CASRGGRETQYF,TGTGCCAGCCGTGGGGGGAGGGAGACCCAGTACTTC
many,TRBJ2-5,NA,TRBV6-2/TRBV6-3,CASSYVAGETQYF,TGTGCCAGCAGTTACGTGGCGGGGGAGACCCAGTACTTC
NA,TRBJ2-3,NA,TRBV15,CATSRQYNELGRGTDTQYF,TGTGCCACCAGCAGACAATATAACGAACTCGGGAGAGGGACAGATACGCAGTATTTT
few,TRBJ2-1,TRBD2,TRBV7-6,CASSLAGGGADNEQFF,TGTGCCAGCAGCTTAGCAGGCGGGGGGGCGGACAATGAGCAGTTCTTC
many,TRBJ1-1,NA,TRBV6-1,CASLGPPEAFF,TGTGCCAGCCTCGGACCGCCGGAGGCTTTCTTT
NA,TRBJ1-4,NA,TRBV6-6,CVTLLAEKLFF,TGTGTCACTCTCTTAGCTGAAAAACTGTTTTTT
many,TRBJ2-1,NA,TRBV6-5,CASSYSGRVNEQFF,TGTGCCAGCAGTTACTCGGGCAGGGTAAATGAGCAGTTCTTC
few,TRBJ2-3,NA,TRBV20-1,CGRGGLADTQYF,TGCGGAAGGGGGGGCTTGGCAGATACGCAGTATTTT
NA,TRBJ2-7,TRBD2,TRBV2,CASGTTPYEQYF,TGTGCCAGCGGGACTACCCCCTACGAGCAGTACTTC
NA,TRBJ1-2,NA,TRBV29-1,CSAGETGYGYTF,TGCAGCGCCGGGGAGACTGGCTATGGCTACACCTTC